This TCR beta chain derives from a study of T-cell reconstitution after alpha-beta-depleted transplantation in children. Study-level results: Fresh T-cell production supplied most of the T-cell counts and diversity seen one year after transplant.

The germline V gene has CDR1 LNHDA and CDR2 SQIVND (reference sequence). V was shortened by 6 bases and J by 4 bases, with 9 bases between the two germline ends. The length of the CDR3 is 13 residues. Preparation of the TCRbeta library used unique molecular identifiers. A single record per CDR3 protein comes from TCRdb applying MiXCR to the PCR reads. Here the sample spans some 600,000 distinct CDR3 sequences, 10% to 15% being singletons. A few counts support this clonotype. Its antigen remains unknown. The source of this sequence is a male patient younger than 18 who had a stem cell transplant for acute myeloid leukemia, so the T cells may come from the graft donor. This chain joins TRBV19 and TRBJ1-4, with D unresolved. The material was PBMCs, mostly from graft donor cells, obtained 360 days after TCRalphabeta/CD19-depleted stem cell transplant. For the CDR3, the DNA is TGTGCCAGTAGGGGCAGAAATAATGAAAAACTGTTTTTT. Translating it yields CASRGRNNEKLFF.